This T cell receptor beta chain was identified during a study of CD8+ T cells in alopecia areata. Background on the study: At a dose of 5 to 10 mg twice daily, oral tofacitinib was given to treated patients. Study-wide results and caveats: Tofacitinib yielded significantly lower scalp clonality and fewer expanded CD8+ clones among the top 100. For baseline CD8+ expansion, any link to response stays uncertain with one nonresponder.

Reverse transcription of extracted RNA yielded cDNA, which provided the sequencing template. Sequenced by immunoSEQ multiplex PCR; TCRdb stores in-frame clones only, minus some. The repertoire holds about 280,000 clones, with roughly 64% as singletons. V lost 4 bases to trimming and J lost 7 bases; unmatched junction nucleotides: 12. The CDR3 length is 14 residues. CDR1 SQVTM and CDR2 ANQGSEA come from the germline V gene. Turning to this clone: The antigen remains unidentified.

The treatment is: oral pan-JAK inhibitor, 5-10 mg twice daily. The source material was CD4+ T cells sorted from blood, sampled at week 24, from a patient treated with tofacitinib. The source is a human donor with alopecia areata. The chain employs TRBV29-1 and TRBJ2-5; 7 nucleotides line up with TRBD1. The CDR3 loop is CSVGLTGSYGTQYF. CDR3 DNA sequence: TGCAGCGTTGGTTTGACAGGGAGCTATGGGACCCAGTACTTC.